These T cell receptor beta chains were read from a single sample in a study of blood T cells in healthy people across ages. TCRdb re-derived calls from the 5' RACE reads in MiXCR, one entry per CDR3 protein. The sample holds roughly 1.9 million distinct CDR3 sequences; roughly two fifths are singletons and the top ten take 23%. Sequenced input: blood. These TCRs come from a human donor in good health. Both conserved end residues are part of each CDR3. D genes are given only for firm matches. Expanded clones are given a class, and other clones once, few, many or no size at all.

-,TRBJ1-4,TRBV12-3/TRBV12-4,-,TGTGCCAGCAGTCTCGGGGGAGGGGTAGAAAAACTGTTTTTT,CASSLGGGVEKLFF
-,TRBJ2-1,TRBV7-2,few,TGTGCCAGCAGCCTCGGATTCAACCTAGGGTACAATGAGCAGTTCTTC,CASSLGFNLGYNEQFF
-,TRBJ2-7,TRBV20-1,-,TGCAGTGCTCCCGTCTTGGGTCAGGGTGGGGCCTACGAGCAGTACTTC,CSAPVLGQGGAYEQYF
TRBD1,TRBJ1-2,TRBV5-1,few,TGCGCCAGCAGCTCCGAACATAGGGACAGGGTAAAGAACTATGGCTACACCTTC,CASSSEHRDRVKNYGYTF
-,TRBJ2-1,TRBV21-1,few,TGTGCCAGCAGCAGGGCATGGCGGGGGAGGTACAATGAGCAGTTCTTC,CASSRAWRGRYNEQFF
TRBD1,TRBJ1-2,TRBV6-1,once,TGTGCCAGCAGTCCTGGACAGGGCCATGGGCAGGCCTATGGCTACACCTTC,CASSPGQGHGQAYGYTF
-,TRBJ2-1,TRBV5-5,-,TGTGCCAGCAGCTTGGAAGGGCCGTCCACCTACAATGAGCAGTTCTTC,CASSLEGPSTYNEQFF
-,TRBJ1-1,TRBV7-2,-,TGTGCCAGCACCCCTTTTCAGGACAGCTTGAACACTGAAGCTTTCTTT,CASTPFQDSLNTEAFF
-,TRBJ2-6,TRBV11-2,-,TGTGCCAGCAGCTTAGACGGGTTTGGGGCCAACGTCCTGACTTTC,CASSLDGFGANVLTF
TRBD2,TRBJ2-3,TRBV3-1,few,TGTGCCAGCAGCCAAGCCAGGGTCGGGAGGGTTCTCGCAGATACGCAGTATTTT,CASSQARVGRVLADTQYF
-,TRBJ1-1,TRBV14,-,TGTGCCAGCAGCCAAGGGGGAGATTTCGCTTTCTTT,CASSQGGDFAFF
TRBD1,TRBJ2-5,TRBV29-1,-,TGCAGCGTTGCGGGACAGGGGAAAGAGACCCAGTACTTC,CSVAGQGKETQYF
-,TRBJ1-2,TRBV29-1,-,TGCAGCATTCTCCGGGACGAGTTTAACTATGGCTACACCTTC,CSILRDEFNYGYTF
-,TRBJ2-5,TRBV10-3,-,TGTGCCATCAGTGGGTCAGGAGGGTCCTCTGAAGAGACCCAGTACTTC,CAISGSGGSSEETQYF
-,TRBJ2-5,TRBV3-1,-,TGTGCCAGCAGTTCCGTACCACAGCTAAAGGAGACCCAGTACTTC,CASSSVPQLKETQYF
TRBD1,TRBJ1-2,TRBV29-1,few,TGCAGCGTACTCGCTCAGGGGGCTGGGGACTACACCTTC,CSVLAQGAGDYTF
-,TRBJ2-1,TRBV29-1,few,TGCAGCGTAAGGGGTCGGCCGATTAGCTCCTACAATGAGCAGTTCTTC,CSVRGRPISSYNEQFF
-,TRBJ2-1,TRBV10-3,-,TGTGCCATCAGTGAGTCCCCACCAACGGTCCTCGCCATCAATGAGCAGTTCTTC,CAISESPPTVLAINEQFF
TRBD2,TRBJ2-1,TRBV7-8,few,TGTGCCAGCAGCATATCTAGCGGGTTGGAGCAGTTCTTC,CASSISSGLEQFF
-,TRBJ2-3,TRBV11-1,-,TGTGCCAGCAGCTTCCAACCAGCAGATACGCAGTATTTT,CASSFQPADTQYF
TRBD1,TRBJ1-2,TRBV25-1,-,TGTGCCAGCAGTGCTCCCGGGACAGGGAGTAGGAGACTTGGCTACACCTTC,CASSAPGTGSRRLGYTF
-,TRBJ1-2,TRBV12-3/TRBV12-4,few,TGTGCCAGCAACGGCGACAGCTATGGCTACACCTTC,CASNGDSYGYTF
TRBD2,TRBJ2-3,TRBV20-1,-,TGCAGTGCTCCCATAGCGGGGACATCAGATACGCCGTATTTT,CSAPIAGTSDTPYF
-,TRBJ1-3,TRBV7-2,-,TGTGCCAGCAGCAACAGGGCCCCCGGAAACACCATATATTTT,CASSNRAPGNTIYF
-,TRBJ1-6,TRBV4-1,-,TGCGCCAGCAGCCAAGATGCGGCAGCCCCACCCCTCCACTTT,CASSQDAAAPPLHF
-,TRBJ2-1,TRBV27,-,TGTGCCAGCAGTTTGCGGGCCTCCGCCCATGAGCAGTTCTTC,CASSLRASAHEQFF
TRBD2,TRBJ2-3,TRBV2,once,TGTGCCAGCATTCCCCGGGAGGGCACAGATACGCAGTATTTT,CASIPREGTDTQYF
-,TRBJ2-5,TRBV3-1,-,TGTGCCAGCAGCCAAGATAAGACAGGCCAAGAGACCCAGTACTTC,CASSQDKTGQETQYF
TRBD1,TRBJ1-1,TRBV7-9,-,TGTGCCAGCAGCCTTATTATGACAGGGAAGCACACTGAAGCTTTCTTT,CASSLIMTGKHTEAFF
-,TRBJ2-1,TRBV2,-,TGTGCCAGCAGTGAAAAGGTACTAGCCAATGAGCAGTTCTTC,CASSEKVLANEQFF
TRBD2,TRBJ2-1,TRBV12-3/TRBV12-4,-,TGTGCCAGCAGTTTCTTCAGCGGGGGCGATGAGCAGTTCTTC,CASSFFSGGDEQFF
-,TRBJ2-7,TRBV6-1,few,TGTGCCAGCGGACTTCGACACTCCAACGAGCAGTACTTC,CASGLRHSNEQYF
TRBD1,TRBJ1-4,TRBV10-3,-,TGTGCCATCAGTGAATACGGGGACAGGGGATATGAAAAACTGTTTTTT,CAISEYGDRGYEKLFF
-,TRBJ1-4,TRBV7-3,few,TGTGCTAGCAGCGCTAGTGGTGGAAAACTGTTTTTT,CASSASGGKLFF
-,TRBJ2-7,TRBV20-1,-,TGCAGTGCTAGACCGAGACAAAATGACTACGAGCAGTACTTC,CSARPRQNDYEQYF